This T cell receptor (beta chain) was captured in a study of blood T cell repertoires in COVID-19. From germline, CDR1 is GTSNPN and CDR2 SVGIG (reference sequence). This CDR3 is built from 14 residues. Between the trimmed V and J ends, which lost 3 bases and 6 bases, there was a span of 12 bases. Sequencing was performed with immunoSEQ multiplex PCR; in TCRdb, only in-frame clones are kept and a portion is missing. This sample has around 97,000 clones; 88% occur once, and the top ten carry 3% to 3.5%. This receptor was identified in a human donor in a cohort sampled during active COVID-19. The sample consisted of peripheral blood. V usage is TRBV30 and J usage is TRBJ1-6; D is perhaps TRBD1 (6 bases). The CDR3 DNA reads as TGTGCCTGGAGGAGGGGACACCCTAATTCACCCCTCCACTTT. Translation gives CAWRRGHPNSPLHF.